The next 26 T cell receptor beta chains were all read from a single sample in a study of blood T cell repertoires in COVID-19. The data were produced by immunoSEQ multiplex PCR, yet TCRdb's version contains in-frame clones alone and is incomplete. The sample lists tens of thousands of clones, around 92% seen once, with 4.5% to 7% in the top ten. The sample comprised peripheral blood. The receptor set was obtained from a woman of 80 years or more with acute or convalescent COVID-19.

J is TRBJ1-2 and V is TRBV25-1; 7 nucleotides agree with TRBD1. Germline V CDR1 and CDR2: MGHDK, SYGVNS. Trimming cost V 4 bases and J 5 bases; bases outside gene matches: 10. The CDR3 length is 15 residues. CDR3 sequence (DNA): TGTGCCAGCAGTGCAACTGGGACAGCCAGGTATGGCTACACCTTC. Protein sequence: CASSATGTARYGYTF.

This chain joins TRBV5-1 and TRBJ1-5; 9 bases align to TRBD1. Trimming at V came to 3 bases and at J to 6 bases, leaving 4 bases not matched to a gene. This CDR3 spans 14 amino acids. The germline CDR1 and CDR2 sequences are SGHRS and YFSETQ. CDR3 amino acids: CASSSGTGSQPQHF. CDR3 nucleotides: TGCGCCAGCAGCTCAGGGACAGGGAGTCAGCCCCAGCATTTT.

The rearrangement joins TRBV7-2 to TRBJ2-5, with 12 bases identical to TRBD2. The V segment lost 1 base and the J segment 0 bases; nucleotides outside the gene matches: 6. The CDR3 has 18 residues. CDR1 and CDR2 from the germline V gene are SGHTA and FQGNSA. The CDR3 DNA reads as TGTGCCAGCAGCTTAGTGCTAGCGGGGGGGCTCGACCAAGAGACCCAGTACTTC. It codes for CASSLVLAGGLDQETQYF.

The chain links TRBV5-1 to TRBJ1-3, with D perhaps matching TRBD1 (5 bases). Germline V lookup: CDR1 SGHRS, CDR2 YFSETQ. The CDR3 length is 14 residues. Trimming took off 4 bases at V and 0 bases at J, with 8 bases between the two ends. CDR3 sequence: CASSRDYSGNTIYF. CDR3 nucleotides: TGCGCCAGCAGCAGGGACTACTCTGGAAACACCATATATTTT.

This chain joins TRBV4-3 and TRBJ2-1; 9 bases map to TRBD2. The CDR3 totals 15 residues. Germline lookup yields CDR1 LGHNA and CDR2 YSLEER. V was clipped by 1 base and J by 3 bases; unmatched bases: 1. The CDR3 DNA reads TGCGCCAGCAGCCAAGGACTAGCGGTCTACAATGAGCAGTTCTTC. Its protein product is CASSQGLAVYNEQFF.

This chain links TRBV5-1 with TRBJ1-2; D not resolved. Germline lookup yields CDR1 SGHRS and CDR2 YFSETQ. V gave up 0 bases and J gave up 2 bases, with 8 bases separating them. The CDR3 extends over 14 amino acids. CDR3 bases: TGCGCCAGCAGCTTGGCTCCGGGGAACTATGGCTACACCTTC. This encodes CASSLAPGNYGYTF.

For the CDR3, the DNA is TGCGCCAGCAGCTTGGGAGGGACAGGGGGTCCCTACGAGCAGTACTTC. It encodes CASSLGGTGGPYEQYF. The chain links TRBV5-1 to TRBJ2-7, with TRBD1 identical over 11 bases. The CDR3 extends over 16 amino acids. Germline V gives CDR1 SGHRS, CDR2 YFSETQ. V gave up 0 bases and J gave up 2 bases; unmatched junction bases: 4.

This clone showed up just a few times. The chain couples TRBV7-9 to TRBJ2-7, with 10 bases lining up with TRBD1. After removal of 1 base from V and 2 bases from J, the junction contained 11 bases not matched to a gene. The CDR3 totals 18 residues. CDR1 is SEHNR, CDR2 FQNEAQ, per germline (reference sequence). The CDR3 loop is CASSLVSFSTGGPYEQYF. The CDR3 DNA follows: TGTGCCAGCAGCTTAGTATCTTTTTCGACAGGGGGCCCCTACGAGCAGTACTTC.

This clone was detected only a few times. V gene TRBV2 combines with J gene TRBJ2-3, with a tentative D call TRBD1 (5 bases). Trimming removed 3 bases at V and 4 bases at J, with 14 bases between. The CDR3 consists of 15 residues. The germline V gene has CDR1 SNHLY and CDR2 FYNNEI. In DNA form, the CDR3 reads TGTGCCAGCAGTGACCAGGGCGGTCGGGCAGATACGCAGTATTTT. Translating it yields CASSDQGGRADTQYF.

This clone was picked up one time. The CDR3 coding sequence is TGTGCCAGCTCACCCCCGGCGGCCCGGGGGGAAAAACTGTTTTTT. The encoded protein is CASSPPAARGEKLFF. The chain combines TRBV18 with TRBJ1-4, with D maybe TRBD1 (5 bases). Germline V gives CDR1 KGHSH, CDR2 LQKENI. The ends were cut back, 3 bases at V and 8 bases at J, with 16 bases in the middle. The CDR3 length is 15 residues. Complete variable domain (other parts from reference TRBV18 and TRBJ1-4): NAGVMQNPRHLVRRRGQEARLRCSPMKGHSHVYWYRQLPEEGLKFMVYLQKENIIDESGMPKERFSAEFPKEGPSILRIQQVVRGDSAAYFCASSPPAARGEKLFFGSGTQLSVL.

The chain has TRBV19 and TRBJ2-7; no clear D gene. The V and J ends lost 6 bases and 0 bases respectively, with 15 bases between them. Germline V gene sequence: CDR1 LNHDA, CDR2 SQIVND (reference sequence). This CDR3 has 15 amino acids. CDR3 sequence reads: CASRNTQAISYEQYF. The CDR3 region has the DNA TGTGCCAGTAGAAATACACAAGCGATCTCCTACGAGCAGTACTTC.

The rearrangement links TRBV9 to TRBJ2-7; 7 nucleotides agree with TRBD2. CDR1 SGDLS and CDR2 YYNGEE come from the germline V gene. The CDR3 covers 15 residues. Trimming at V came to 4 bases and at J to 3 bases, leaving 10 bases not matched to a gene. The CDR3 sequence is CASSYPWGGLYEQYF. DNA for the CDR3: TGTGCCAGCAGCTACCCTTGGGGGGGACTCTACGAGCAGTACTTC. Variable domain in full (rest from reference TRBV9 and TRBJ2-7): DSGVTQTPKHLITATGQRVTLRCSPRSGDLSVYWYQQSLDQGLQFLIQYYNGEERAKGNILERFSAQQFPDLHSELNLSSLELGDSALYFCASSYPWGGLYEQYFGPGTRLTVT.

J is TRBJ1-1 and V is TRBV4-3, with TRBD1 identical over 7 bases. This CDR3 region has 15 residues. Germline loops: CDR1 LGHNA, CDR2 YSLEER. Unmatched junction bases numbered 6, after V lost 1 base and J lost 4 bases. CDR3 loop: CASSQGRQGFTEAFF. The CDR3 DNA reads as TGCGCCAGCAGCCAAGGTAGACAGGGTTTCACTGAAGCTTTCTTT.

The gene calls are TRBV24-1 and TRBJ2-1, with a weak D call TRBD2 (7 bases). Trimming took 3 bases from V and 0 from J, leaving 14 bases between them. Germline V gene lookup returns CDR1 KGHDR and CDR2 SFDVKD. This CDR3 comprises 17 residues. The CDR3 loop is CATSDRTGGGSYNEQFF. CDR3 nucleotides: TGTGCCACCAGTGATCGGACGGGGGGCGGCTCCTACAATGAGCAGTTCTTC.

V is TRBV18 and J is TRBJ1-1, with D perhaps TRBD1 (5 bases). V lost 3 bases and J lost 4, with 15 bases in between. CDR1 and CDR2 (germline): KGHSH, LQKENI. The CDR3 runs 15 residues. CDR3 DNA sequence: TGTGCCAGCTCACCTCAGGGCAGTAAAGCCACTGAAGCTTTCTTT. Encoded protein: CASSPQGSKATEAFF.

The chain recombines TRBV30 with TRBJ2-1; 15 bases fit TRBD2. Trimming removed 3 bases from V and 6 bases from J; junction bases left unmatched: 3. The germline gives CDR1 GTSNPN, CDR2 SVGIG (reference sequence). This CDR3 contains 15 residues. The CDR3 DNA reads TGTGCCTGGAGCCGGGGACTAGCGGGGGGCAATGAGCAGTTCTTC. As protein: CAWSRGLAGGNEQFF.

CDR3 DNA sequence: TGTGCCAGTAGTACAGGGGCGGGAGAGACCCAGTACTTC. This translates into CASSTGAGETQYF. V is TRBV19 and J is TRBJ2-5; perhaps TRBD1 as D (6 bases). The CDR3 consists of 13 residues. Germline lookup yields CDR1 LNHDA and CDR2 SQIVND (reference sequence). V was trimmed by 4 bases and J by 4 bases, leaving 10 bases between them. Full variable domain (remainder filled in from reference TRBV19 and TRBJ2-5): DGGITQSPKYLFRKEGQNVTLSCEQNLNHDAMYWYRQDPGQGLRLIYYSQIVNDFQKGDIAEGYSVSREKKESFPLTVTSAQKNPTAFYLCASSTGAGETQYFGPGTRLLVL.

The rearrangement links TRBV5-1 to TRBJ2-5; 7 nucleotides align to TRBD2. After removal of 6 bases from V and 5 bases from J, the junction contained 16 bases not matched to a gene. Germline V gene data show CDR1 as SGHRS and CDR2 as YFSETQ. The CDR3 contains 16 residues. In nucleotides, the CDR3 is TGCGCCAGCACTGTGGGAGGGGTACGGGGTTATGAGACCCAGTACTTC. Encoded protein: CASTVGGVRGYETQYF.

V and J are TRBV19 and TRBJ2-5, with 7 bases fitting TRBD1. Germline V CDR1 and CDR2: LNHDA, SQIVND (reference sequence). The ends lost 0 bases at V and 4 bases at J; junction bases unmatched: 5. The CDR3 extends over 15 amino acids. CDR3 bases: TGTGCCAGTAGTATAGATCTCGGACAGGCAGAGACCCAGTACTTC. Translated: CASSIDLGQAETQYF.

This chain links TRBV11-2 with TRBJ2-1, with D perhaps matching TRBD1 (6 bases). The CDR3 length is 15 residues. Trimming pared 0 bases from V and 4 bases from J, leaving 10 bases between. The germline V gene has CDR1 SGHAT and CDR2 FQNNGV. This CDR3 reads CASSLDRGDYNEQFF. The CDR3 nucleotides are TGTGCCAGCAGCTTAGACAGGGGAGATTACAATGAGCAGTTCTTC.

Written as DNA, the CDR3 is TGTGCCAGCTCACCGGATTCCAGGACAGGGATTCGCACCGGGGAGCTGTTTTTT. This encodes CASSPDSRTGIRTGELFF. V usage is TRBV18 and J usage is TRBJ2-2; TRBD1 aligns across 8 bases. CDR1 KGHSH and CDR2 LQKENI come from the germline V gene. The CDR3 loop spans 18 amino acids. J gave up 4 bases and V 3 bases, and 13 bases lay outside the gene matches.

V is TRBV5-1 and J is TRBJ1-3; no firm D call. The CDR3 runs 16 residues. Germline CDR1 SGHRS, CDR2 YFSETQ. Trimming stripped 3 bases from V and 2 bases from J, with 15 bases between. Here the CDR3 reads CASSSTLGQAGNTIYF. Here the CDR3 DNA reads TGCGCCAGCAGCTCGACCCTTGGGCAAGCTGGAAACACCATATATTTT.

The chain recombines TRBV18 with TRBJ1-1; 9 positions agree with TRBD1. CDR1 and CDR2 (germline): KGHSH, LQKENI. V dropped 1 base and J dropped 1; count of bases not matched to a gene: 4. CDR3 length: 16 amino acids. The CDR3 here is CASSPQQGASNTEAFF. CDR3 nucleotide sequence: TGTGCCAGCTCACCACAACAGGGGGCGTCGAACACTGAAGCTTTCTTT.

The rearrangement joins TRBV5-1 to TRBJ1-3; 8 bases agree with TRBD1. Germline trimming cut 3 bases from V and 4 bases from J; bases unmatched to any gene: 6. The CDR3 is 15 amino acids. The germline gives CDR1 SGHRS, CDR2 YFSETQ. As DNA, the CDR3 is TGCGCCAGCAGCTCGGGACAGGCTCTGGGAAACACCATATATTTT. Protein sequence: CASSSGQALGNTIYF.

The chain uses TRBV6-6 and TRBJ2-4, with 9 bases fitting TRBD1. The CDR3 spans 14 residues. V lost 0 bases and J lost 6; bases outside the gene matches: 0. The V gene's germline CDR1 is MNHNY and CDR2 SVGAGI (reference sequence). CDR3: CASSYSDRGNIQYF. The DNA for the CDR3 is TGTGCCAGCAGTTACTCGGACAGGGGAAACATTCAGTACTTC.

V gene TRBV12-3 or TRBV12-4 combines with J gene TRBJ1-5; possible D gene TRBD1, 5 bases. V gave up 3 bases and J gave up 11 bases, with 11 bases separating them. The CDR3 extends over 12 amino acids. CDR3 protein: CASSFKGRAQHF. CDR3 bases: TGTGCCAGCAGTTTTAAGGGGCGAGCCCAGCATTTT.